This TCR beta chain was identified in a study of CD8+ T cells in alopecia areata. Background on the study: Graft recipients were roughly 7-10-week-old female C3H/HeJ mice, and donor skin originated from approximately 6-13-month-old C3H/HeJ mice with spontaneous alopecia.

The CDR3 totals 17 residues. CDR1 is NSQYPW and CDR2 is LRSPGD in the germline V gene (reference sequence). Study-wide results and caveats: Higher clonality and more expanded CD8+ clones appeared in lesional than normal scalp. In scalp samples, resident alphabeta T cells of normal skin are also sequenced. Between patients, shared TCR sequences were less clear than in mice. This was possibly due in part to HLA diversity in the patient population.

As the sequencing template, cDNA was produced by extracting RNA and reverse transcribing it. Sequenced by immunoSEQ multiplex PCR; TCRdb stores in-frame clones only, minus some. The repertoire consists of 15,000 to 20,000 clones, none detected only once. This clone came up a few times. No antigen is known for it. The junction differs from germline at one of its ends, possibly a read error. Each gene name is a mouse one. The read is 4 residues too short to cover the CDR3 end, so that end is filled in from the germline J gene. Cutaneous lymph nodes were pooled and cells sorted by CD4, CD8alpha, NKG2D, NKG2ACE and more.

The chain joins TRBV1 to TRBJ2-2, with 9 positions matching TRBD1. The origin of this receptor is a C3H/HeJ mouse with alopecia areata. The mouse line has the MHC haplotype H2-k. The sample was CD8+ T cells sorted from a lymph node. The sequenced part of the CDR3 DNA is TGCACCTGCAGTGTCACCCGGGACAGGGTAAACGCCGGG. This translates into CTCSVTRDRVNAG. The complete CDR3 reads CTCSVTRDRVNAGQLYF.